One sample yielded the 24 T cell receptor beta chains listed below, sequenced in a study of cytomegalovirus exposure and HLA in healthy donors. Vbeta (60) and Jbeta (13) primers were used in the PCR. The assay was immunoSEQ multiplex PCR, and TCRdb's table has in-frame clones only and misses some. The repertoire includes about 150,000 clones, 70% to 90% of them detected once, and around 5.2% sits in the top ten. The sequencing sample was made of PBMCs. The source of these receptors is a woman aged 40 to 50 in good health and CMV-seropositive.

V gene TRBV11-2 combines with J gene TRBJ2-5; possible D gene TRBD2, 5 bases. CDR3 length: 14 amino acids. The V end was cut by 5 bases, the J end by 4 bases, with 14 bases between. The germline V gene has CDR1 SGHAT and CDR2 FQNNGV. This CDR3 reads CASSARGSGETQYF. The DNA of the CDR3 is TGTGCCAGCAGCGCCCGGGGTTCGGGAGAGACCCAGTACTTC.

The chain uses TRBV5-1 and TRBJ1-2; 7 bases map to TRBD1. The CDR3 runs to 15 residues. The V segment lost 0 bases and the J segment 5 bases; nucleotides outside the gene matches: 7. CDR1 is SGHRS, CDR2 YFSETQ, per germline. The chain's CDR3 is CASSLGDSQSYGYTF. CDR3 bases: TGCGCCAGCAGCTTGGGGGACAGCCAGTCTTATGGCTACACCTTC.

The sample holds one count of this clone. The chain joins TRBV6-1 to TRBJ2-5; 10 bases are a match to TRBD2. Germline loops: CDR1 MNHNS, CDR2 SASEGT. The ends lost 0 bases at V and 3 bases at J; junction bases unmatched: 4. The CDR3 sequence is 16 residues long. The CDR3 loop reads CASSEALAGAKETQYF. For the CDR3, the DNA is TGTGCCAGCAGTGAAGCGCTAGCGGGAGCTAAAGAGACCCAGTACTTC.

This chain joins TRBV2 and TRBJ1-2, with 10 bases that match TRBD1. CDR1 is SNHLY and CDR2 is FYNNEI in the germline V gene. With V trimmed by 6 bases and J by 8 bases, 12 bases remained unmatched. This CDR3 is built from 15 residues. This CDR3 reads CASRRDRGLLEGYTF. In DNA form, the CDR3 reads TGTGCCAGCAGACGGGACAGGGGCCTTCTTGAGGGCTACACCTTC.

This clone was seen once. The chain combines TRBV14 with TRBJ2-7, with TRBD2 matching 10 bases. The CDR3 has 16 residues. V lost 1 base, J lost 9 bases, and 12 bases stayed unmatched. CDR1 is SGHDN, CDR2 FVKESK, per germline. The CDR3 loop reads CASSQGASGRVLVQYF. CDR3 DNA sequence: TGTGCCAGCAGCCAAGGTGCCAGCGGGAGGGTCTTGGTGCAGTACTTC.

This clone was counted ten times or more. J is TRBJ2-7 and V is TRBV5-1, with TRBD2 matching 7 bases. V was clipped by 6 bases and J by 5 bases; unmatched bases: 14. The CDR3 has 15 amino acids. Germline CDR1 and CDR2: SGHRS and YFSETQ. CDR3 nucleotide sequence: TGCGCCAGCACCCTTACCGGCGGGAGCGGCGACGAGCAGTACTTC. It codes for CASTLTGGSGDEQYF.

The chain joins TRBV7-2 to TRBJ1-1; D is possibly TRBD1 (5 bases). The CDR3 totals 15 residues. Trimming took off 5 bases at V and 2 bases at J, with 15 bases between the two ends. Germline CDR1 and CDR2: SGHTA and FQGNSA. The CDR3 region is CASSTYTDTNTEAFF. Written as DNA, the CDR3 is TGTGCCAGCAGCACCTACACGGACACCAACACTGAAGCTTTCTTT.

CDR3 sequence: CASSAWGVSTNTGELFF. Here the CDR3 DNA reads TGCGCCAGCAGCGCTTGGGGCGTTAGTACGAACACCGGGGAGCTGTTTTTT. This chain links TRBV5-1 with TRBJ2-2; tentatively, D is TRBD1 (5 bases). In germline, CDR1 is SGHRS, CDR2 YFSETQ. V was trimmed by 4 bases and J by 0 bases, leaving 16 bases between them. There are 17 residues in the CDR3. The full variable domain, completed using reference TRBV5-1 and TRBJ2-2, is KAGVTQTPRYLIKTRGQQVTLSCSPISGHRSVSWYQQTPGQGLQFLFEYFSETQRNKGNFPGRFSGRQFSNSRSEMNVSTLELGDSALYLCASSAWGVSTNTGELFFGEGSRLTVL.

The chain links TRBV7-9 to TRBJ2-1; 10 nucleotides match TRBD2. CDR3 length equals 19 residues. From germline, CDR1 is SEHNR and CDR2 FQNEAQ (reference sequence). Trimming removed 4 bases from V and 4 bases from J; junction bases left unmatched: 16. CDR3 bases: TGTGCCAGCAGCTCCCCGGGAAATCGTCGGACTAGCGGTTACAATGAGCAGTTCTTC. Its translation is CASSSPGNRRTSGYNEQFF.

The rearrangement links TRBV6-4 to TRBJ2-1; D may be TRBD2 (6 bases). V lost 0 bases, J lost 4 bases, and 10 bases lay in between. CDR1 is MRHNA, CDR2 SNTAGT, per germline. CDR3 length equals 15 residues. The CDR3 bases are TGTGCCAGCAGTGACTCAAGCGGGTCTTACAATGAGCAGTTCTTC. Translation: CASSDSSGSYNEQFF.

This clone has a single count. V and J are TRBV10-3 and TRBJ2-5; no clear D gene. From germline, CDR1 is ENHRY and CDR2 SYGVKD. The V end was cut by 3 bases, the J end by 1 base, with 6 bases between. CDR3 length equals 13 residues. The CDR3 DNA is TGTGCCATCAGTGATAAGCGCCAAGAGACCCAGTACTTC. Its protein product is CAISDKRQETQYF.

The chain links TRBV6-4 to TRBJ2-7, with D perhaps TRBD2 (5 bases). There are 15 residues in the CDR3. Germline V gene sequence: CDR1 MRHNA, CDR2 SNTAGT. Trimming left V 4 bases short and J 0 bases short, with 13 bases between. The CDR3 DNA sequence: TGTGCCAGCAGTGTTCTAGCAGGAAGCTCCTACGAGCAGTACTTC. It encodes CASSVLAGSSYEQYF.

This chain connects TRBV30 to TRBJ2-2; TRBD1 agrees at 8 bases. J gave up 5 bases and V 5 bases, and 4 bases lay outside the gene matches. Germline-derived CDR1 and CDR2 are GTSNPN and SVGIG (reference sequence). The CDR3 consists of 13 residues. CDR3 in amino acids: CAWGTGGTGELFF. CDR3 sequence (DNA): TGTGCCTGGGGTACAGGGGGGACCGGGGAGCTGTTTTTT.

Notes on this clone: The germline gene is not matched at one end of the junction; a read error may be the cause. CDR3 loop: CASSFGLAGADTQYF. The CDR3 DNA reads TGCGCCAGTAGCTTCGGACTAGCGGGAGCAGATACGCAGTATTTT. V and J are TRBV5-1 and TRBJ2-3; 13 bases match TRBD2. CDR3 size: 15 residues. Germline CDR1 reads SGHRS; CDR2 reads YFSETQ.

V and J are TRBV5-1 and TRBJ1-1; 8 bases agree with TRBD1. There are 16 residues in the CDR3. Looked up from germline, CDR1 is SGHRS and CDR2 is YFSETQ. The V gene end was trimmed by 4 bases and the J gene end by 0 bases; junction bases not matched to a gene: 8. The CDR3 DNA reads TGCGCCAGCAGCCCCGGGACAGGAAATTTGAACACTGAAGCTTTCTTT. Its protein is CASSPGTGNLNTEAFF. Variable domain in full (rest from reference TRBV5-1 and TRBJ1-1): KAGVTQTPRYLIKTRGQQVTLSCSPISGHRSVSWYQQTPGQGLQFLFEYFSETQRNKGNFPGRFSGRQFSNSRSEMNVSTLELGDSALYLCASSPGTGNLNTEAFFGQGTRLTVV.

This clone was recorded a few times. The chain recombines TRBV11-1 with TRBJ2-1, with D maybe TRBD2 (6 bases). The CDR3 is 16 residues long. Germline CDR1 is SGHAT and CDR2 is FQDESV (reference sequence). Trimming shortened V by 1 base and J by 6 bases, and 16 bases separated the two germline ends. The CDR3 region has the DNA TGTGCCAGCAGCTTAGTCTACGGGAGAGGCCCCAATGAGCAGTTCTTC. It codes for CASSLVYGRGPNEQFF.

The CDR3 sequence: CAWTRGNTIYF. CDR3 nucleotides: TGTGCCTGGACTAGAGGGAACACCATATATTTT. V gene TRBV30 combines with J gene TRBJ1-3; no clear D. Germline CDR1 is GTSNPN and CDR2 is SVGIG (reference sequence). V was trimmed by 4 bases and J by 7 bases, leaving 8 bases between them. This CDR3 has 11 amino acids.

The chain has TRBV6-6 and TRBJ2-7; no firm D call. V lost 2 bases and J 6 bases, leaving 17 bases between the germline ends. The CDR3 runs to 15 residues. Germline V gives CDR1 MNHNY, CDR2 SVGAGI (reference sequence). The CDR3 DNA is TGTGCCAGCAGTTACGGCGGAGTAAGTTCGGGCGAGCAGTACTTC. Translating gives CASSYGGVSSGEQYF.

V usage is TRBV5-4 and J usage is TRBJ2-6; 13 positions agree with TRBD2. From germline, CDR1 is SGHNT and CDR2 YYREEE (reference sequence). Trimming removed 4 bases from V and 3 bases from J; junction bases left unmatched: 7. The CDR3 runs to 18 residues. The CDR3 coding sequence is TGTGCCAGCAGCCCGACTAGCGGGAGGTTAAGTGGGGCCAACGTCCTGACTTTC. Its translation: CASSPTSGRLSGANVLTF.

In its sample, this clone was seen a few times. The chain joins TRBV5-4 to TRBJ1-2; 7 positions match TRBD1. The germline CDR1 and CDR2 sequences are SGHNT and YYREEE (reference sequence). J was trimmed by 3 bases and V by 8 bases; bases with no gene match: 10. The CDR3 length is 14 residues. Here the CDR3 reads CASKTSGGHYGYTF. CDR3 nucleotide sequence: TGTGCCAGTAAAACCTCAGGGGGTCACTATGGCTACACCTTC.

The V and J genes are TRBV7-3 and TRBJ2-3; no firm D call. Germline V gives CDR1 SGHTA, CDR2 FQGTGA. The length of the CDR3 is 12 residues. The ends were cut back, 5 bases at V and 2 bases at J, with 5 bases in the middle. The chain's CDR3 is CASSGNTDTQYF. CDR3 DNA: TGTGCCAGCAGCGGCAACACAGATACGCAGTATTTT. The full variable domain, completed using reference TRBV7-3 and TRBJ2-3, is GAGVSQTPSNKVTEKGKYVELRCDPISGHTALYWYRQSLGQGPEFLIYFQGTGAADDSGLPNDRFFAVRPEGSVSTLKIQRTERGDSAVYLCASSGNTDTQYFGPGTRLTVL.

The chain couples TRBV19 to TRBJ1-5; TRBD1 agrees at 11 bases. Germline V gene data show CDR1 as LNHDA and CDR2 as SQIVND (reference sequence). There are 14 residues in the CDR3. The V gene end was trimmed by 4 bases and the J gene end by 6 bases; junction bases not matched to a gene: 2. The CDR3 loop is CASSKDRGLQPQHF. The CDR3 DNA follows: TGTGCCAGTAGTAAGGACAGGGGGCTTCAGCCCCAGCATTTT.

V gene TRBV2 combines with J gene TRBJ2-5; D unresolved. The germline gives CDR1 SNHLY, CDR2 FYNNEI. Trimming stripped 5 bases from V and 5 bases from J, with 6 bases between. This CDR3 comprises 11 residues. The DNA for the CDR3 is TGTGCCAGCAGTCCCGAGGAGACCCAGTACTTC. Its protein product is CASSPEETQYF.

The V and J genes are TRBV15 and TRBJ2-7, with 10 bases lining up with TRBD1. This CDR3 is 15 amino acids long. The germline gives CDR1 LNHNV, CDR2 YYDKDF (reference sequence). V shed 6 bases, J shed 1 base, and the junction held 6 bases outside the gene matches. The CDR3 DNA follows: TGTGCCACCAGAAGACAGGGGGCTAAGTCCTACGAGCAGTACTTC. Protein sequence: CATRRQGAKSYEQYF.